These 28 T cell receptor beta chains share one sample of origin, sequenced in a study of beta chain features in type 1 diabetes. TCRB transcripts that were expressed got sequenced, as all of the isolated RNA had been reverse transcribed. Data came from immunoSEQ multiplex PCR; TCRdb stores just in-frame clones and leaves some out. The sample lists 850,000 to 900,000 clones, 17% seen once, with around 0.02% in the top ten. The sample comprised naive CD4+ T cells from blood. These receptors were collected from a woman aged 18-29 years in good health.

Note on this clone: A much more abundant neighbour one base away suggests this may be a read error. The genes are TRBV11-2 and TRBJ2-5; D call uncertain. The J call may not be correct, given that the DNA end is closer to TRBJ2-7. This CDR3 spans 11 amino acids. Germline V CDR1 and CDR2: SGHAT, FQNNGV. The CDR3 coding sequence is TGTGCCAGCAGCTCGGCCTACGAGCAGTACTTC. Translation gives CASSSAYEQYF.

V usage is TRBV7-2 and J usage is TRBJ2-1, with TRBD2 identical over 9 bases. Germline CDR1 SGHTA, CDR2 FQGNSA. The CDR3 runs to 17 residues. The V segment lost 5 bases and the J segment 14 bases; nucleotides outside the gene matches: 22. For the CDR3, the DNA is TGTGCCAGCAGCCCGAGTCCGACTAGCGGAGACACCCTGAGCGAGTTCTTC. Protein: CASSPSPTSGDTLSEFF.

DNA of the CDR3: TGCGCCAGCAACATAGGGGGACCTAATGAAAAACTGTTTTTT. Protein sequence: CASNIGGPNEKLFF. J is TRBJ1-4 and V is TRBV4-1; a possible D gene is TRBD1 (6 bases). Germline values: CDR1 MGHRA, CDR2 YSYEKL. V dropped 7 bases and J dropped 3 bases, with 12 bases sitting between them. The CDR3 contains 14 residues.

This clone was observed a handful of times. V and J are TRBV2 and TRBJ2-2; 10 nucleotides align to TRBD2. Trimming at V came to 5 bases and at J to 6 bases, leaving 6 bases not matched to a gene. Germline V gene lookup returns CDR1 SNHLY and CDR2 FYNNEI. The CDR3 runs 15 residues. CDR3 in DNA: TGTGCCAGCAGTTCCAGCGGGAGGGGGGCCGGGGAGCTGTTTTTT. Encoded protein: CASSSSGRGAGELFF.

CDR3 amino acids: CASSRGTLSSYNEQFF. CDR3 nucleotide sequence: TGTGCCAGCTCACGCGGGACCTTGAGCTCCTACAATGAGCAGTTCTTC. The V and J genes are TRBV18 and TRBJ2-1, with a weak D call TRBD2 (6 bases). This CDR3 region has 16 residues. Germline CDR1 reads KGHSH; CDR2 reads LQKENI. V was pared by 4 bases and J by 0 bases, with 13 bases between.

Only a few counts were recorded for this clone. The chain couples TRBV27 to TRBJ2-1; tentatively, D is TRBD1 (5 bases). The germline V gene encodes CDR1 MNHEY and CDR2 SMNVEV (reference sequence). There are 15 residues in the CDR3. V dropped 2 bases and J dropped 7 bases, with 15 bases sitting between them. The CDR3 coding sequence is TGTGCCAGCAGTTTAAGGGGAAGGACCGAAAATGAGCAGTTCTTC. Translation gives CASSLRGRTENEQFF.

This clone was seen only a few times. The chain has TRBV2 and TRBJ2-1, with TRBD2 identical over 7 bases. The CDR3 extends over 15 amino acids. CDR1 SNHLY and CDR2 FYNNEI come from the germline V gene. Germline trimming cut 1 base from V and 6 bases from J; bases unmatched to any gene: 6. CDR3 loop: CASSEGATSVNEQFF. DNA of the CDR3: TGTGCCAGCAGTGAAGGGGCCACTAGCGTCAATGAGCAGTTCTTC.

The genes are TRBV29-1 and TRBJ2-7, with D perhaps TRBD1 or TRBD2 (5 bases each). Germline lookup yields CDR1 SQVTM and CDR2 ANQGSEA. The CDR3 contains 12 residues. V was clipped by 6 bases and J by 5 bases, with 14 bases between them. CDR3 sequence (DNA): TGCAGCGTGAGAGGGGCAAGAAACGAGCAGTACTTC. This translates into CSVRGARNEQYF.

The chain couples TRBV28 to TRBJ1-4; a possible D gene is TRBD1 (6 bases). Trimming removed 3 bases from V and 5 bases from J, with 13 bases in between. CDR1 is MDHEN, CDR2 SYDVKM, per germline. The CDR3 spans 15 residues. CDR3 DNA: TGTGCCAGCAGTTTGCCCGGGACAAGAAATGAAAAACTGTTTTTT. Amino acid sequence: CASSLPGTRNEKLFF.

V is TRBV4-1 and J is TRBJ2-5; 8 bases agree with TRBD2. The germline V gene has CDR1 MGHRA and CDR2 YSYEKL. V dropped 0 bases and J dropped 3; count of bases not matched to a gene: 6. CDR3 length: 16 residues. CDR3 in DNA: TGCGCCAGCAGCCAAGATCGAGTTAGCGGGGAAGAGACCCAGTACTTC. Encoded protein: CASSQDRVSGEETQYF.

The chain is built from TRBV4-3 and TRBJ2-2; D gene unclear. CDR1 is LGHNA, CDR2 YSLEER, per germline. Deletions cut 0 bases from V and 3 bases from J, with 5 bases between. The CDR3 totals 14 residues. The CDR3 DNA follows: TGCGCCAGCAGCCAAGACTGGTACACCGGGGAGCTGTTTTTT. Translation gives CASSQDWYTGELFF.

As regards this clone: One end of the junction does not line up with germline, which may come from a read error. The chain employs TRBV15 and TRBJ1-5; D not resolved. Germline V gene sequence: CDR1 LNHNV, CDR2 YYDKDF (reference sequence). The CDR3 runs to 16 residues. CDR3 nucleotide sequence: TGTGCCACCAACAGAGTCCACAGTACAACTAATCAGCCCCAGCATTTT. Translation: CATNRVHSTTNQPQHF.

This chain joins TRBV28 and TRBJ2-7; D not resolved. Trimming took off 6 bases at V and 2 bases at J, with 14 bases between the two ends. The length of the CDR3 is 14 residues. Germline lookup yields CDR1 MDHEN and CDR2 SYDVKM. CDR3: CASRGSNAPYEQYF. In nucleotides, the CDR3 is TGTGCCAGCAGAGGGTCTAACGCGCCCTACGAGCAGTACTTC. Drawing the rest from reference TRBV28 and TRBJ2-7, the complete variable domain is DVKVTQSSRYLVKRTGEKVFLECVQDMDHENMFWYRQDPGLGLRLIYFSYDVKMKEKGDIPEGYSVSREKKERFSLILESASTNQTSMYLCASRGSNAPYEQYFGPGTRLTVT.

The CDR3 here is CASSGDRRRNTIYF. CDR3 DNA sequence: TGTGCCAGCAGCGGGGACAGGCGGAGAAACACCATATATTTT. V gene TRBV6-5 combines with J gene TRBJ1-3; 8 bases line up with TRBD1. The germline V gene encodes CDR1 MNHEY and CDR2 SVGAGI. This CDR3 spans 14 amino acids. The V and J ends lost 6 bases and 5 bases, in that order; junction bases with no gene match: 6.

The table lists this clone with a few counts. Here the CDR3 reads CASSLSYSGNTIYF. For the CDR3, the DNA is TGTGCCAGCAGCTTGTCCTACTCTGGAAACACCATATATTTT. The chain employs TRBV7-9 and TRBJ1-3; no reliable D call. Trimming took off 3 bases at V and 0 bases at J, with 6 bases between the two ends. The CDR3 runs to 14 residues. CDR1 is SEHNR, CDR2 FQNEAQ, per germline (reference sequence).

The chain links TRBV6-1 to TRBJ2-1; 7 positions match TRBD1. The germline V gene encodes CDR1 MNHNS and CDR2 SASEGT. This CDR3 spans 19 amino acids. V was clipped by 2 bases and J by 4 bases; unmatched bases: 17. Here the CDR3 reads CASSEISIKGQFLYNEQFF. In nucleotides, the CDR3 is TGTGCCAGCAGTGAAATTTCAATAAAGGGACAGTTCCTTTACAATGAGCAGTTCTTC.

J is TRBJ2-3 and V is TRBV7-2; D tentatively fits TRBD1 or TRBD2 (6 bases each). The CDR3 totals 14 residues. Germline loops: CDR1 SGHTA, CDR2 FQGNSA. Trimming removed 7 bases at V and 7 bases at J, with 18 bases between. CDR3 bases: TGTGCCAGCACCACAGGGAGGCGCCTGAATACGCAGTATTTT. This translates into CASTTGRRLNTQYF.

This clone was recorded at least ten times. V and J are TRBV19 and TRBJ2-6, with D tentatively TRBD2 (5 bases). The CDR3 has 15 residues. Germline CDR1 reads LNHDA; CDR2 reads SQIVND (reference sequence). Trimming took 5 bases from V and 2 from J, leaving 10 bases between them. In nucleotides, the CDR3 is TGTGCCAGTAGTCGGACTCTGGCTGGGGCCAACGTCCTGACTTTC. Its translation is CASSRTLAGANVLTF.

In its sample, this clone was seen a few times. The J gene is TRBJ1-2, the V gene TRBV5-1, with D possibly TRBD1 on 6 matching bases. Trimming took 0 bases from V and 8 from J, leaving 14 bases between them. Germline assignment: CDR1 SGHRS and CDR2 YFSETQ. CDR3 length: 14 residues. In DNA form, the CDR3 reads TGCGCCAGCAGCTTGGGGACAGCGTCTGAGGGCTACACCTTC. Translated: CASSLGTASEGYTF.

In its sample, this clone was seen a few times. The CDR3 spells CASSRPQGRGYTF. As DNA, the CDR3 is TGCGCCAGCAGCCGCCCCCAGGGGAGAGGCTACACCTTC. This rearrangement joins TRBV5-1 to TRBJ1-2; weak D call: TRBD1 (6 bases). V lost 4 bases and J lost 8, with 15 bases in between. CDR1 SGHRS and CDR2 YFSETQ come from the germline V gene. The CDR3 has 13 residues.

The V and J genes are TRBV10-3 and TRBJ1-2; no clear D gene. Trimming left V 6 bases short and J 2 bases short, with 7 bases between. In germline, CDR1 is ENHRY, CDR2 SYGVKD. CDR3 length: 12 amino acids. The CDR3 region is CAISGQNYGYTF. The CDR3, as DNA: TGTGCCATCAGCGGGCAGAACTATGGCTACACCTTC.

In DNA form, the CDR3 reads TGTGCCAGCAGCCCCTCTAGAGGTGGGGATACGCAGTATTTT. As protein: CASSPSRGGDTQYF. V and J are TRBV6-1 and TRBJ2-3; D is ambiguous. Germline V gene sequence: CDR1 MNHNS, CDR2 SASEGT. This CDR3 comprises 14 residues. V was shortened by 6 bases and J by 6 bases, with 16 bases between the two germline ends.

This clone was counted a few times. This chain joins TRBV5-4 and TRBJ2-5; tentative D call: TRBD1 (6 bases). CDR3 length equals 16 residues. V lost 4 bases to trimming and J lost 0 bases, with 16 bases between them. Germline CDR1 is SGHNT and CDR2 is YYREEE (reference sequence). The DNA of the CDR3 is TGTGCCAGCAGCCTAAGGACAGTCGCTTACCAAGAGACCCAGTACTTC. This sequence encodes CASSLRTVAYQETQYF.

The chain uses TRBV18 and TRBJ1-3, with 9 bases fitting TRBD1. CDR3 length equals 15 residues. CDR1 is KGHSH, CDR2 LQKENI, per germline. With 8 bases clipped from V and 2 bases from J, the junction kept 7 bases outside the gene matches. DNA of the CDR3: TGTGCCAGCCGGGACAGGGCCATAACTGGAAACACCATATATTTT. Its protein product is CASRDRAITGNTIYF.

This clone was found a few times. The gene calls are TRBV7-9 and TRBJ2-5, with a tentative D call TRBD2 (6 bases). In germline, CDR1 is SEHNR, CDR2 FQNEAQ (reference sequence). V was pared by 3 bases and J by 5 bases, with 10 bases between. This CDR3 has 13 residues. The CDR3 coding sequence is TGTGCCAGCAGCTTCGGGGGTTTCGAGACCCAGTACTTC. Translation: CASSFGGFETQYF.

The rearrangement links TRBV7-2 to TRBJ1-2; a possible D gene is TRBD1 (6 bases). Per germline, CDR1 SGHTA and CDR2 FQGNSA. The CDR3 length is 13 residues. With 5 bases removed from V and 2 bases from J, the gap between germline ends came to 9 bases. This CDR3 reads CASSPGHNYGYTF. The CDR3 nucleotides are TGTGCCAGCAGCCCGGGACACAACTATGGCTACACCTTC.

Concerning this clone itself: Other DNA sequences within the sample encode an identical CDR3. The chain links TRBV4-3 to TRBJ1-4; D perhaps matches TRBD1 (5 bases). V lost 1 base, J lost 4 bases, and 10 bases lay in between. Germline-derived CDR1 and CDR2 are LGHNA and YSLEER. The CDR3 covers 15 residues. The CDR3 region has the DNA TGCGCCAGCAGCCAAGGTCGTGGGGGTAATGAAAAACTGTTTTTT. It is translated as CASSQGRGGNEKLFF.

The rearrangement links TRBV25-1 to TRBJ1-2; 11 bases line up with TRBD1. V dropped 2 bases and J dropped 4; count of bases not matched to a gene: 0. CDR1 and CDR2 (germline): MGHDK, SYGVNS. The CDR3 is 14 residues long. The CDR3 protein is CASSEGQGAYGYTF. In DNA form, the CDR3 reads TGTGCCAGCAGTGAAGGACAGGGGGCCTATGGCTACACCTTC.